Included here is one TCR beta chain sequence, with context. Trimming pared 7 bases from V and 6 bases from J, leaving 18 bases between. This CDR3 has 14 amino acids. Germline lookup yields CDR1 SGHAT and CDR2 FQNNGV. Original methodology: Amplified reference gene primers provided the basis for estimating nucleated cell counts. Repertoires were generated with immunoSEQ multiplex PCR, while TCRdb's copy carries only in-frame clones and drops some. The DNA was the basis for D and trimming; V, J and clone size are from that table. The table records some 29,000 clones, under 80% of them present only once. These data belong to a study of blood T cell repertoires in COVID-19. Study in general: COVID-19 samples, acute and convalescent, were from the United States, Italy and Spain. The cDNA or gDNA used as material had been derived from T cells, B-cell-depleted T cells, or PBMCs.

Material for sequencing was peripheral blood. The V and J genes are TRBV11-2 and TRBJ1-1, with a tentative D call TRBD1 (6 bases). This TCR was recovered from a man in his 70s with acute or convalescent COVID-19. CDR3 coding DNA: TGTGCCAGCATCACCCATACAGGGCTCGCTGAAGCTTTCTTT. Protein product: CASITHTGLAEAFF.